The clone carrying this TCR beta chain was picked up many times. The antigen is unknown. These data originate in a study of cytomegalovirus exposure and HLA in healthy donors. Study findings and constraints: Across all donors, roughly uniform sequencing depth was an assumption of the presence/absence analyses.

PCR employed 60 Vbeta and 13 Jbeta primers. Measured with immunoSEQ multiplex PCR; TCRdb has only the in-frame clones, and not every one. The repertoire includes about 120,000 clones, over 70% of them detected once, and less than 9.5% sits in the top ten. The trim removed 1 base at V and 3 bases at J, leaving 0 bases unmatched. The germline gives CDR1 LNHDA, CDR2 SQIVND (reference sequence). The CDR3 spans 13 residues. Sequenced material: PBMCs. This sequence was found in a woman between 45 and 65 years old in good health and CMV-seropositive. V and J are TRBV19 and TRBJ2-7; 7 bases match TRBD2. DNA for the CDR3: TGTGCCAGTAGTATAGGGGAGGGCTACGAGCAGTACTTC. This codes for CASSIGEGYEQYF.